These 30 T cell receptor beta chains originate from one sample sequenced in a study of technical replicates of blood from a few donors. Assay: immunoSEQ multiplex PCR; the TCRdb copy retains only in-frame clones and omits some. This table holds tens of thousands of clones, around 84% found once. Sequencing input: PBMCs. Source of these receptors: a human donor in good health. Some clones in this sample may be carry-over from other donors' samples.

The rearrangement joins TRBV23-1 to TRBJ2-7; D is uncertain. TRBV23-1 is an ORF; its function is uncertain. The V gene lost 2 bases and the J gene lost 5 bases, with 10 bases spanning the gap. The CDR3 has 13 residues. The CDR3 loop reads CASSQTDEHEQYF. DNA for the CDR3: TGCGCCAGCAGTCAAACAGACGAACACGAGCAGTACTTC.

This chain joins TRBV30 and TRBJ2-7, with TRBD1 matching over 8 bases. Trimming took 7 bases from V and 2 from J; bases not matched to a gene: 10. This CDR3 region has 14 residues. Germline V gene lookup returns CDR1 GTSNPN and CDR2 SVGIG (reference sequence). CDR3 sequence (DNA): TGTGCCTCGACCCGGACAGGGATGACCTACGAGCAGTACTTC. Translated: CASTRTGMTYEQYF.

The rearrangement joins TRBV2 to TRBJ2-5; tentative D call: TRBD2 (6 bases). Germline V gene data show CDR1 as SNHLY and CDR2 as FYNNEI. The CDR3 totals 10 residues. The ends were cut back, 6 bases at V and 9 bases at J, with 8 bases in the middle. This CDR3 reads CASRAGPQYF. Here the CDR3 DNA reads TGTGCCAGCAGGGCGGGGCCCCAGTACTTC.

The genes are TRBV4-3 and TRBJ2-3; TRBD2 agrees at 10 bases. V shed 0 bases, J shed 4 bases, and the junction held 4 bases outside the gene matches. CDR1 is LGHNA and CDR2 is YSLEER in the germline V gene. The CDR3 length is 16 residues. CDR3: CASSQDLAGVSDTQYF. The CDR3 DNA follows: TGCGCCAGCAGCCAAGACCTAGCGGGGGTGTCAGATACGCAGTATTTT.

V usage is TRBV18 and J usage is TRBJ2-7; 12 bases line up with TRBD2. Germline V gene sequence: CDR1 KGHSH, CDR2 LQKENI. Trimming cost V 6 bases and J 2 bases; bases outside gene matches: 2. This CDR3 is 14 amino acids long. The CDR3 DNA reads TGTGCCAGCTCGCTAGCGGGAGGGCCCTACGAGCAGTACTTC. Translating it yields CASSLAGGPYEQYF.

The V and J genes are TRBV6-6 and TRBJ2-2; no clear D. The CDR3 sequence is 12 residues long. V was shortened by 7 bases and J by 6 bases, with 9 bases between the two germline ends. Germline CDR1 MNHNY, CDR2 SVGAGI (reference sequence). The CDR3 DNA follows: TGTGCCAGCACCAGTACCGCCGGGGAGCTGTTTTTT. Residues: CASTSTAGELFF.

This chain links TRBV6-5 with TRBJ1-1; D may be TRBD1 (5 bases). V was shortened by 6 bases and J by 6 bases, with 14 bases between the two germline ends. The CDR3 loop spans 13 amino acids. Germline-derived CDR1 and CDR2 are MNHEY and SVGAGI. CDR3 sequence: CASSLHRDSEAFF. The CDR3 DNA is TGTGCCAGCAGCTTACACCGGGACTCTGAAGCTTTCTTT.

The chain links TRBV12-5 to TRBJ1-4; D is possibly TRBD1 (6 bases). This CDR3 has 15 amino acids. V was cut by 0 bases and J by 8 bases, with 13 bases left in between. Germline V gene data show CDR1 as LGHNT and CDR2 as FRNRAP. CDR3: CASGLVPGGAEKLFF. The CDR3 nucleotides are TGTGCTAGTGGTTTGGTCCCGGGGGGGGCCGAAAAACTGTTTTTT.

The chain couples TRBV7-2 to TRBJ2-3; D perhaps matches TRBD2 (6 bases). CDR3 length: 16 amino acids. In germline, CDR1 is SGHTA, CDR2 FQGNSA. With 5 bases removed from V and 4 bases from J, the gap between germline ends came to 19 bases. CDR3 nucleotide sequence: TGTGCCAGCAGCCTTAGGCCCGCACGGGGGTCAGATACGCAGTATTTT. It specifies CASSLRPARGSDTQYF.

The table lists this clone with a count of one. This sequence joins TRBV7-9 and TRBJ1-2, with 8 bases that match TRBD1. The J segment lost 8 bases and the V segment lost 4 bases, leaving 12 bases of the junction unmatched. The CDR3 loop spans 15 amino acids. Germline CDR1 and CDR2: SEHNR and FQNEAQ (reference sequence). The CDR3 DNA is TGTGCCAGCAGCTCTACTTCGGACAGGGCTGGGGGCTACACCTTC. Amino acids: CASSSTSDRAGGYTF.

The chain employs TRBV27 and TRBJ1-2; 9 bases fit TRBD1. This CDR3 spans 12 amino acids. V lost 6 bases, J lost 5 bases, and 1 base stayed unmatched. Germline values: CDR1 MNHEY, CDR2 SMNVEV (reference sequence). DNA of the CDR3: TGTGCCAGCAGGGGACAGGGTTATGGCTACACCTTC. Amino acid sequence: CASRGQGYGYTF.

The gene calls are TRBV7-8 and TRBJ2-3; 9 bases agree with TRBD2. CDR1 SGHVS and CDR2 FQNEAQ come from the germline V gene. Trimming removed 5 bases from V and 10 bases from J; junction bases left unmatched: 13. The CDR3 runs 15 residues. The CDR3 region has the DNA TGTGCCAGCAGCCCAACTAGCGGGCCCACGCGGGCGCAGTATTTT. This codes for CASSPTSGPTRAQYF.

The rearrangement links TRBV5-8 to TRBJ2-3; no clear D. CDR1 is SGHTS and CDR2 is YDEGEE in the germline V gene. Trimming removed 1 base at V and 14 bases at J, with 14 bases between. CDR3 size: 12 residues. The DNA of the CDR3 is TGTGCCAGCAGCTTGACTGGGCGATATACGTATTTT. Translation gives CASSLTGRYTYF.

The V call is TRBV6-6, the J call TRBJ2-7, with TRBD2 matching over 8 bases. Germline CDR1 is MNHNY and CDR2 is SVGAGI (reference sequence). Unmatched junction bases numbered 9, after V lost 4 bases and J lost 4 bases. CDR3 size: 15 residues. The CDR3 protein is CASSSPLAGGYEQYF. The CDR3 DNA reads TGTGCCAGCAGTTCCCCCCTGGCGGGAGGTTACGAGCAGTACTTC.

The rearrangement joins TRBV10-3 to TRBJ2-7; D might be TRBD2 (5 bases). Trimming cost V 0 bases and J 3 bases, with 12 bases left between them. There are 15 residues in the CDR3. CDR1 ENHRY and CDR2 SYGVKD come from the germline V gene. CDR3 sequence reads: CAISESEWGVYEQYF. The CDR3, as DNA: TGTGCCATCAGTGAGTCGGAGTGGGGAGTCTACGAGCAGTACTTC.

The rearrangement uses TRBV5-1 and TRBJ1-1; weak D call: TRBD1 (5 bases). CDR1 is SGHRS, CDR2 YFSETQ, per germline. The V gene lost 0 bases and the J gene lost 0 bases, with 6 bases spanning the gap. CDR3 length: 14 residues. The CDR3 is CASSLDRLNTEAFF. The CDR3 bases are TGCGCCAGCAGCTTGGACAGGTTGAACACTGAAGCTTTCTTT.

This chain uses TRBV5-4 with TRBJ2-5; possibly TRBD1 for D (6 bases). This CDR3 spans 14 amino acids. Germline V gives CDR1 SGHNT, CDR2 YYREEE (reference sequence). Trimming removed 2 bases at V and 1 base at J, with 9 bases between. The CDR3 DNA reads TGTGCCAGCAGCTTAACAGGGCCCCAAGAGACCCAGTACTTC. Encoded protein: CASSLTGPQETQYF.

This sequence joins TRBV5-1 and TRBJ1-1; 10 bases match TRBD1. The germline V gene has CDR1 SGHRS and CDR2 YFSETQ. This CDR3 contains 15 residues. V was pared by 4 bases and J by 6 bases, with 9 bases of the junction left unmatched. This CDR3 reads CASSLTGTGAAEAFF. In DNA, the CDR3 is TGCGCCAGCAGCCTAACCGGGACAGGGGCGGCTGAAGCTTTCTTT.

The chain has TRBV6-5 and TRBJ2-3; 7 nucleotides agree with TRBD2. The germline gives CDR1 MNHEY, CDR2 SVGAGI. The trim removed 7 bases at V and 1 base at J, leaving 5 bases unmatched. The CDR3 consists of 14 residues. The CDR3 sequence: CASTRLAGTDTQYF. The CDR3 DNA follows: TGTGCCAGCACTCGGCTAGCGGGCACAGATACGCAGTATTTT.

Written as DNA, the CDR3 is TGTGCCACCAGCAAAGGAAGCCCTCTGGAGAAACTGTTTTTT. Encoded protein: CATSKGSPLEKLFF. This chain joins TRBV15 and TRBJ1-4; the D is unclear. There are 14 residues in the CDR3. With 4 bases removed from V and 11 bases from J, the gap between germline ends came to 17 bases. The germline gives CDR1 LNHNV, CDR2 YYDKDF (reference sequence).

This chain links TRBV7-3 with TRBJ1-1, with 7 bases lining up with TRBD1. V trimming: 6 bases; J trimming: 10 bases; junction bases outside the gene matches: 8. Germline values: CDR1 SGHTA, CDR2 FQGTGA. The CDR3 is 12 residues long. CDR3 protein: CASRPGQLAAFF. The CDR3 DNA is TGTGCCAGCAGACCGGGACAGCTAGCAGCTTTCTTT. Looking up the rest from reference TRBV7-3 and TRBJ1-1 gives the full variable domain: GAGVSQTPSNKVTEKGKYVELRCDPISGHTALYWYRQSLGQGPEFLIYFQGTGAADDSGLPNDRFFAVRPEGSVSTLKIQRTERGDSAVYLCASRPGQLAAFFGQGTRLTVV.

This chain's CDR3 is CASSRTGEGGYTF. CDR3 bases: TGTGCCAGCAGCCGAACAGGGGAAGGTGGCTACACCTTC. J is TRBJ1-2 and V is TRBV6-6, with 7 positions matching TRBD1. This CDR3 region has 13 residues. Germline-derived CDR1 and CDR2 are MNHNY and SVGAGI (reference sequence). Trimming removed 6 bases from V and 7 bases from J; junction bases left unmatched: 8.

The CDR3 here is CASSRQTGGETQYF. The CDR3, as DNA: TGCGCCAGCAGCCGACAAACAGGGGGCGAGACCCAGTACTTC. The chain is built from TRBV4-3 and TRBJ2-5; 9 positions agree with TRBD1. The germline V gene has CDR1 LGHNA and CDR2 YSLEER. The CDR3 spans 14 residues. The V segment lost 4 bases and the J segment 5 bases; nucleotides outside the gene matches: 5.

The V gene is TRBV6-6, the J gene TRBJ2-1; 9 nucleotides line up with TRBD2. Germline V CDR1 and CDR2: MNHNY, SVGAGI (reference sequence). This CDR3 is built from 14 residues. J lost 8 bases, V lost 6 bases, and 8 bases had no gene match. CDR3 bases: TGTGCCAGCAGATTTAGCGGGAGTGGAGATGAGCAGTTCTTC. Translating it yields CASRFSGSGDEQFF.

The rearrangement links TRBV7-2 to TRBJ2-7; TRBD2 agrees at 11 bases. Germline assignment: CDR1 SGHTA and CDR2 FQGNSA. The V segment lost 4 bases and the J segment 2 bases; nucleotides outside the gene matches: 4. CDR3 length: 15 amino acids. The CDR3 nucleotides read TGTGCCAGCAGCTACCGACTAGCGGGGCCCTACGAGCAGTACTTC. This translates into CASSYRLAGPYEQYF.

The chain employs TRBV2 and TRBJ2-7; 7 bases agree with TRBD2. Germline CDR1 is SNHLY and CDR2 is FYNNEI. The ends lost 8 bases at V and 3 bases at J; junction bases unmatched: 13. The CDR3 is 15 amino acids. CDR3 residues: CASSGLGTTSYEQYF. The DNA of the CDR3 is TGTGCCAGCTCCGGTTTGGGGACTACCAGCTACGAGCAGTACTTC.

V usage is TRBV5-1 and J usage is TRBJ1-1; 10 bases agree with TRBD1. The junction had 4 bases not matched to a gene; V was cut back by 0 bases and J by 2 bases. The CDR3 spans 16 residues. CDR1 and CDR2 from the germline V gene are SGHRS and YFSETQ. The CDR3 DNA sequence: TGCGCCAGCAGCTTGGGACAGGGGGCGGCTAACACTGAAGCTTTCTTT. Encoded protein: CASSLGQGAANTEAFF.

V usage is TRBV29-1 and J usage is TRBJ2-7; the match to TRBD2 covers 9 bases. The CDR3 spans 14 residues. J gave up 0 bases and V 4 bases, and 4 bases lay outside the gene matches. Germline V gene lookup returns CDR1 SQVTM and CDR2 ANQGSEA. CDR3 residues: CSVGGTSISYEQYF. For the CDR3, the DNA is TGCAGCGTTGGGGGGACTAGCATCTCCTACGAGCAGTACTTC.

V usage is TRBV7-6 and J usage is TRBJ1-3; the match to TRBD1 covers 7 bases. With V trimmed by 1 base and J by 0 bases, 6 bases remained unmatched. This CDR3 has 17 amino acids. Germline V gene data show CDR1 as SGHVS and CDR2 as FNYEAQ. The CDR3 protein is CASSLGGTVLSGNTIYF. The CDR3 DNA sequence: TGTGCCAGCAGCTTAGGCGGGACAGTCCTCTCTGGAAACACCATATATTTT.

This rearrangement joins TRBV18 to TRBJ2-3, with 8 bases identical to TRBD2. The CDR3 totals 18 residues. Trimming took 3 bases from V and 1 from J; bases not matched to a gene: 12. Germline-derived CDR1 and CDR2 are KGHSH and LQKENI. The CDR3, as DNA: TGTGCCAGCTCACCCCTGCGAAGCGGGAGCGGTGGCACAGATACGCAGTATTTT. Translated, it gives CASSPLRSGSGGTDTQYF.